This T cell receptor beta chain was obtained from a study of glioma-infiltrating T cells after dendritic cell vaccination. Trimming at V came to 5 bases and at J to 5 bases, leaving 10 bases not matched to a gene. This CDR3 is built from 16 residues. Germline V gives CDR1 SGDLS, CDR2 YYNGEE. Method: immunoSEQ multiplex PCR; TCRdb's copy keeps in-frame clones and lacks some. The sample lists tens of thousands of clones; under 90% were seen once. The TCR originated in a human donor with glioblastoma. The gene calls are TRBV9 and TRBJ2-5, with 12 bases fitting TRBD1. The source material was blood, sampled before dendritic cell vaccination. The CDR3 protein is CASSWGGQGASETQYF. CDR3 sequence (DNA): TGTGCCAGCAGTTGGGGGGGACAGGGGGCTAGCGAGACCCAGTACTTC.